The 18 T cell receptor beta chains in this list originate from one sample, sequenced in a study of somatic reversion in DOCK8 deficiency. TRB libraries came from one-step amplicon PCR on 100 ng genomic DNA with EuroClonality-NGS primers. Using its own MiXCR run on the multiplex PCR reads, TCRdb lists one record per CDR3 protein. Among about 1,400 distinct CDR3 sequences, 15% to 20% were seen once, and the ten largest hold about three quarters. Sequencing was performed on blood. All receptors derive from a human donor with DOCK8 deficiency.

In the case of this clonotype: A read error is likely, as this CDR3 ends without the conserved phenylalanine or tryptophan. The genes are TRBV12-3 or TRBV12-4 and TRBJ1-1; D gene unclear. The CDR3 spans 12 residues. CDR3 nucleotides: TGTGCCGGCAGTTTGGCCCCCGCTGAAGCTTTCTCT. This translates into CAGSLAPAEAFS.

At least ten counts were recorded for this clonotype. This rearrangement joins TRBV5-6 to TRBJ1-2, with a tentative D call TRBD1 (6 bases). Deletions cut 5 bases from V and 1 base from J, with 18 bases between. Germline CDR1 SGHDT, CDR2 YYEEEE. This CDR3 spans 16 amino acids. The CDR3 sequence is CASRPSFTGFNYGYTF. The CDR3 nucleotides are TGTGCCAGCAGGCCCAGTTTTACAGGGTTTAACTATGGCTACACCTTC.

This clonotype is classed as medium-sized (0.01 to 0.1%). CDR3 residues: CASSLRGDSNQPQHF. CDR3 nucleotide sequence: TGTGCCAGCAGTTTACGAGGGGACAGCAATCAGCCCCAGCATTTT. V usage is TRBV12-3 or TRBV12-4 and J usage is TRBJ1-5; D may be TRBD1 (5 bases). The CDR3 is made up of 15 amino acids. The V end lost 2 bases, the J end lost 1 base, and 9 bases lay between the germline ends.

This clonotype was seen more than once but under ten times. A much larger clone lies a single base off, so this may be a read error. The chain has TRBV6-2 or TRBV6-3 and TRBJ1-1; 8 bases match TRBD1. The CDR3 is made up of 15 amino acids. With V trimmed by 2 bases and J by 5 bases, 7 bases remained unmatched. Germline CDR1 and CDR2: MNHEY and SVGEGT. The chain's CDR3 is CASSYLYRGGTEAFF. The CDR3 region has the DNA TGTGCCAGCAGTTACCTTTACAGGGGGGGAACTGAAGCTTTCTTT.

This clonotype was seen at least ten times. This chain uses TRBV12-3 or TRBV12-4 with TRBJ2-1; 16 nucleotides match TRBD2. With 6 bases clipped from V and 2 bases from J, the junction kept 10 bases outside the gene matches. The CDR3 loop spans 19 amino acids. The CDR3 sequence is CASSAAGTSGGDTYNEQFF. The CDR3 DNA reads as TGTGCCAGCAGCGCAGCCGGGACTAGCGGGGGGGATACCTACAATGAGCAGTTCTTC.

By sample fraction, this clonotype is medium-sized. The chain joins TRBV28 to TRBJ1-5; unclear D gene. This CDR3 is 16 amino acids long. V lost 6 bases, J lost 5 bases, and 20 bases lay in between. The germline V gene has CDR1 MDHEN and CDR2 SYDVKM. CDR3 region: CASSSPEEVVDQPQHF. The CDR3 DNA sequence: TGTGCCAGCAGCTCCCCAGAGGAGGTAGTAGATCAGCCCCAGCATTTT.

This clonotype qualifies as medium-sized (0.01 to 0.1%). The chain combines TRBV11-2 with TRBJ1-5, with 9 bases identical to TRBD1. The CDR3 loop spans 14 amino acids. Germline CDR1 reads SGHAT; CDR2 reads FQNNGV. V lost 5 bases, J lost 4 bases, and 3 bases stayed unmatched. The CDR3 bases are TGTGCCAGCAGCCAGACAGGGGGTAATCAGCCCCAGCATTTT. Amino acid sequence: CASSQTGGNQPQHF. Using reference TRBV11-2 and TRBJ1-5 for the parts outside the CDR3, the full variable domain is EAGVAQSPRYKIIEKRQSVAFWCNPISGHATLYWYQQILGQGPKLLIQFQNNGVVDDSQLPKDRFSAERLKGVDSTLKIQPAKLEDSAVYLCASSQTGGNQPQHFGDGTRLSIL.

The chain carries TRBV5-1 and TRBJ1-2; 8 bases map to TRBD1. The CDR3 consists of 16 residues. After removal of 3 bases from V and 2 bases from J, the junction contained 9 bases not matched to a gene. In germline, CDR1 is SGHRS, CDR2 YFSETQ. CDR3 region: CASSSRTGQGNYGYTF. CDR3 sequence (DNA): TGCGCCAGCAGCTCAAGAACAGGACAGGGAAACTATGGCTACACCTTC. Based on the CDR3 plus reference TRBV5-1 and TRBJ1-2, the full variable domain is KAGVTQTPRYLIKTRGQQVTLSCSPISGHRSVSWYQQTPGQGLQFLFEYFSETQRNKGNFPGRFSGRQFSNSRSEMNVSTLELGDSALYLCASSSRTGQGNYGYTFGSGTRLTVV.

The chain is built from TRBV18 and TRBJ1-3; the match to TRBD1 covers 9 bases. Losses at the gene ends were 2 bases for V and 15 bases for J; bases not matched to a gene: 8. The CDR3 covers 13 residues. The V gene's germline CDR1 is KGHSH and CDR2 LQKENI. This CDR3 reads CASSPSRDRDQYF. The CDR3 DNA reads TGTGCCAGCTCACCATCTCGGGACAGGGACCAATATTTT.

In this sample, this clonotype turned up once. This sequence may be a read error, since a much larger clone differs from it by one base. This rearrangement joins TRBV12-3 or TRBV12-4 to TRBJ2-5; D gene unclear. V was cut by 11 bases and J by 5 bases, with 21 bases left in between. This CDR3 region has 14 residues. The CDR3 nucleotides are TGTGCCGGCCAAATAAAGGGATGGCGGGAGACCCAGTACTTC. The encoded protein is CAGQIKGWRETQYF.

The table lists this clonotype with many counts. This chain's CDR3 is CASSLRGGSAEAFF. Written as DNA, the CDR3 is TGTGCCAGCAGCTTAAGGGGCGGGAGCGCTGAAGCTTTCTTT. The J gene is TRBJ1-1, the V gene TRBV7-9; weak D call: TRBD1 (5 bases). Germline assignment: CDR1 SEHNR and CDR2 FQNEAQ (reference sequence). The CDR3 has 14 amino acids. The V end lost 2 bases, the J end lost 6 bases, and 13 bases lay between the germline ends.

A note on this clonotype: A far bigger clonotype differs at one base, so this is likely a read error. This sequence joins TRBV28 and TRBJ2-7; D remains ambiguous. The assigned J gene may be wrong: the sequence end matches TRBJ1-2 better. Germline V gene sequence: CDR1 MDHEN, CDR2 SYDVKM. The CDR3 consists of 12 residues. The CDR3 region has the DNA TGTGCCAGCGGTAGCACGGACCTCGGCTACACCTTC. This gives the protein CASGSTDLGYTF.

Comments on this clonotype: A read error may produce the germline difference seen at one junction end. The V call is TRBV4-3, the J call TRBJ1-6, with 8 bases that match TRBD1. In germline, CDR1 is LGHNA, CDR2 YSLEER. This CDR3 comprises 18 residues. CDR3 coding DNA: TGCGCCAGCAGCCAGGATACACCTCGGACAGGGATTAATTCACCCCTCCATTTT. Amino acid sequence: CASSQDTPRTGINSPLHF.

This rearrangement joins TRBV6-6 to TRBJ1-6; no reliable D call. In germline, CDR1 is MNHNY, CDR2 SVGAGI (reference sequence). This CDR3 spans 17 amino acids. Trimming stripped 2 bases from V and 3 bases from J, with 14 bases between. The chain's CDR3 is CASSYGNAGRYNSPLHF. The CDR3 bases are TGTGCCAGCAGTTACGGGAACGCGGGTCGCTATAATTCACCCCTCCACTTT.

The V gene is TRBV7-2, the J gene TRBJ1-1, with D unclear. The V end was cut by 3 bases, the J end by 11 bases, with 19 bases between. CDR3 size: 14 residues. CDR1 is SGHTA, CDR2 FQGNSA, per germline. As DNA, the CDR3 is TGTGCCAGCAGCTTTTTTGGTGCGGGCTCGGAGGCTTTCTTT. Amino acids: CASSFFGAGSEAFF.

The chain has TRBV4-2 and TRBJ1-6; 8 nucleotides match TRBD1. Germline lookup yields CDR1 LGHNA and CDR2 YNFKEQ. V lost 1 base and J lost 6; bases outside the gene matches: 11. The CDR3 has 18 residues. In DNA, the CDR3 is TGTGCCAGCAGCCAAGGTATACCTCGGACAGGGATTAATTCACCCCTCCACTTT. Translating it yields CASSQGIPRTGINSPLHF.

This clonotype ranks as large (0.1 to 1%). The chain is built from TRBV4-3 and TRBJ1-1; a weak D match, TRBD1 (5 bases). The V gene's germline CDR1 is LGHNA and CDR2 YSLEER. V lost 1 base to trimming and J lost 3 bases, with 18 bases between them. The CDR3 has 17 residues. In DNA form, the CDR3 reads TGCGCCAGCAGCCAAGGGATTCCTATTATGGGGGACACTGAAGCTTTCTTT. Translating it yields CASSQGIPIMGDTEAFF.

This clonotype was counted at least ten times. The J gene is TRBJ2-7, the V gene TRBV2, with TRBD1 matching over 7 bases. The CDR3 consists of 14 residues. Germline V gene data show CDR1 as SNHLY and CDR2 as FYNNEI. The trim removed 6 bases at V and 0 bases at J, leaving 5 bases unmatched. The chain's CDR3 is CASRQGPSSYEQYF. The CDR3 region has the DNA TGTGCCAGCAGACAGGGGCCAAGCTCCTACGAGCAGTACTTC.